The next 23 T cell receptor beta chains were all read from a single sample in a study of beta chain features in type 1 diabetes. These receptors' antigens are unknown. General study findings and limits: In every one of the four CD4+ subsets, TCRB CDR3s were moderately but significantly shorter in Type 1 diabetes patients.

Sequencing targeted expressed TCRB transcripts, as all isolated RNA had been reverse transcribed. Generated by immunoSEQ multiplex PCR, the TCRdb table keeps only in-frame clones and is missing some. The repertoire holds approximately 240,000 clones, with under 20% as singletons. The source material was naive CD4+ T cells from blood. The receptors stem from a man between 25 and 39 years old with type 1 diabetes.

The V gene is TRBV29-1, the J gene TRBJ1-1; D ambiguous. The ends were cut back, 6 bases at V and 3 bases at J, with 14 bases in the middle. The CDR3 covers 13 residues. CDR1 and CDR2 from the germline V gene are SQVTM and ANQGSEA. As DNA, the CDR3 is TGCAGCGTCCCGACAAACGGGGACACTGAAGCTTTCTTT. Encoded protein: CSVPTNGDTEAFF.

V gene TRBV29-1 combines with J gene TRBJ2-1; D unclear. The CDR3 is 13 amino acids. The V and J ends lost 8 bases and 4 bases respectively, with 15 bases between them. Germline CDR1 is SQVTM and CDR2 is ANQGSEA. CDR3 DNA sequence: TGCAGCCTCATCCCTGACTTATACAATGAGCAGTTCTTC. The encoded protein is CSLIPDLYNEQFF.

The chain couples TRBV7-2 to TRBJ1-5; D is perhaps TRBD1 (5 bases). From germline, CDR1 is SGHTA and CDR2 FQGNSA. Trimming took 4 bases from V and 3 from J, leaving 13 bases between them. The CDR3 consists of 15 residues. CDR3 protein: CASSSRTPVNQPQHF. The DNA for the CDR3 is TGTGCCAGCAGCTCACGGACACCAGTCAATCAGCCCCAGCATTTT.

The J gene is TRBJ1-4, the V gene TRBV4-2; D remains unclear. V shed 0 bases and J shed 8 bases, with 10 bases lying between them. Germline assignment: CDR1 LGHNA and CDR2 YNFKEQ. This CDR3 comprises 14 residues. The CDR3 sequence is CASSQDLGGEKLFF. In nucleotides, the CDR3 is TGTGCCAGCAGCCAAGATCTGGGCGGGGAAAAACTGTTTTTT.

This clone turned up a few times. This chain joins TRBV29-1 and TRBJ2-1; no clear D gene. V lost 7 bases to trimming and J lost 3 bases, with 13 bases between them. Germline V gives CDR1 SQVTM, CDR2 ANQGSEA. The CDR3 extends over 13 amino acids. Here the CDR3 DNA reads TGCAGCGCCTCCCTCGCGTTCTACAATGAGCAGTTCTTC. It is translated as CSASLAFYNEQFF.

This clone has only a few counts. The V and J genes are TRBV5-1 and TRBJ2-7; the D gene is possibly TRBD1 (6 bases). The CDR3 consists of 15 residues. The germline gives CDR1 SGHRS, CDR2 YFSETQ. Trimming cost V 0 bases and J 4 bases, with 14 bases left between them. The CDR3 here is CASSLASSGVYEQYF. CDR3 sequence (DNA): TGCGCCAGCAGCTTGGCCTCTTCAGGGGTTTACGAGCAGTACTTC.

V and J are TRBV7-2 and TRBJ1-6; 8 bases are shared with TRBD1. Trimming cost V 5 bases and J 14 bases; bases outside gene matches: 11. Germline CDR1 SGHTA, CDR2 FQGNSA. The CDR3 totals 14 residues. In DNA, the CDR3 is TGTGCCAGCAGCATCGGACAGGGCGCGGAGGCCCTCCACTTT. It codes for CASSIGQGAEALHF.

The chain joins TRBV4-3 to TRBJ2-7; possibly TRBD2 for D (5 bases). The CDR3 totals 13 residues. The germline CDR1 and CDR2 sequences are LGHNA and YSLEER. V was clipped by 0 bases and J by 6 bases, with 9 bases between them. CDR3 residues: CASSQDLAREQYF. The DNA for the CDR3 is TGCGCCAGCAGCCAAGATCTAGCTCGCGAGCAGTACTTC.

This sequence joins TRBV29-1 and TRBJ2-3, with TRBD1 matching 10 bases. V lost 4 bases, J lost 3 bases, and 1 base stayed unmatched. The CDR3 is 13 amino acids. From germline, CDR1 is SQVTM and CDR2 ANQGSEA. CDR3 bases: TGCAGCGTTGGGGGACAGGGGACAGATACGCAGTATTTT. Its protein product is CSVGGQGTDTQYF.

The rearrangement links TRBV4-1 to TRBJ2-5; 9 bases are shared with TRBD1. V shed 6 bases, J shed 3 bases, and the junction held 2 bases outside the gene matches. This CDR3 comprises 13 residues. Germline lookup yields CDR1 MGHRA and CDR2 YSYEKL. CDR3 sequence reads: CASSRTGEETQYF. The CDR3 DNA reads TGCGCCAGCAGTCGGACAGGGGAAGAGACCCAGTACTTC.

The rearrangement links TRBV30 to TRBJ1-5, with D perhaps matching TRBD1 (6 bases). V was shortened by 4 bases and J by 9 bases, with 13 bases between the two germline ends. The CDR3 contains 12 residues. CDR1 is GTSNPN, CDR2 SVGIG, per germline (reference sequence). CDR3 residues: CAWTLGGGPQHF. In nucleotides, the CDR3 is TGTGCCTGGACCCTAGGAGGGGGGCCCCAGCATTTT.

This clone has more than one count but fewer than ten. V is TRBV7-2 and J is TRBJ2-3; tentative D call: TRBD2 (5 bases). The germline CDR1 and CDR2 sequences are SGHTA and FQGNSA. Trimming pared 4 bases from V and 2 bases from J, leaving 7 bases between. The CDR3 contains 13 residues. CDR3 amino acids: CASSSRDTDTQYF. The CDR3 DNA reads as TGTGCCAGCAGCTCCCGGGACACAGATACGCAGTATTTT.

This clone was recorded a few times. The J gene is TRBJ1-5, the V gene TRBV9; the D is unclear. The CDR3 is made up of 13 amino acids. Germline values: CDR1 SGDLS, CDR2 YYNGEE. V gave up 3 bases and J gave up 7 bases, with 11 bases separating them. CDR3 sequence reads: CASSEEPDQPQHF. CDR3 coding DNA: TGTGCCAGCAGCGAAGAGCCCGACCAGCCCCAGCATTTT.

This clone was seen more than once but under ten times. In DNA, the CDR3 is TGTGCCAGTAGTACCGGAGTTACCGGGGAGCTGTTTTTT. Its protein is CASSTGVTGELFF. This chain uses TRBV19 with TRBJ2-2; the D is unclear. CDR1 is LNHDA and CDR2 is SQIVND in the germline V gene (reference sequence). V lost 4 bases and J 5 bases, leaving 8 bases between the germline ends. CDR3 length: 13 residues.

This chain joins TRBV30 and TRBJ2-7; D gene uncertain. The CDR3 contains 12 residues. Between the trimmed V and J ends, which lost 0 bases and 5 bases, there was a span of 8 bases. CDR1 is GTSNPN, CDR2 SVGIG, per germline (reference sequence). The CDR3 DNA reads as TGTGCCTGGAGTGTTTTGGTACACGAGCAGTACTTC. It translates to CAWSVLVHEQYF.

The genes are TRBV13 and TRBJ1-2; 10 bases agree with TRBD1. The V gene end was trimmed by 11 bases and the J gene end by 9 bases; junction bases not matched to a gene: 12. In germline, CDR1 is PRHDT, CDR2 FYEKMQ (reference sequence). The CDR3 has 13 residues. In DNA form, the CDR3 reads TGTGCCGGCTCCAGAGGGACAGGGGTCAGCTACACCTTC. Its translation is CAGSRGTGVSYTF.

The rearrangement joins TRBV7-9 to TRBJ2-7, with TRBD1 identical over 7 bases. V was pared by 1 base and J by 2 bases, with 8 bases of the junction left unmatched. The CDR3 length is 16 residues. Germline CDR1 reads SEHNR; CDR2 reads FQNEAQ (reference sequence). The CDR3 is CASSLVDRARPYEQYF. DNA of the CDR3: TGTGCCAGCAGCTTAGTAGACAGGGCTCGGCCCTACGAGCAGTACTTC.

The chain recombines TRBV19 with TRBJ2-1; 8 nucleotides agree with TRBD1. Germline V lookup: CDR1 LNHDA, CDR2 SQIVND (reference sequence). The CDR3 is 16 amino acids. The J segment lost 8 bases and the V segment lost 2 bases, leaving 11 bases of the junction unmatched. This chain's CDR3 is CASSITPDRGFHEQFF. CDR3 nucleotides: TGTGCCAGTAGTATAACCCCCGACAGGGGCTTTCATGAGCAGTTCTTC.

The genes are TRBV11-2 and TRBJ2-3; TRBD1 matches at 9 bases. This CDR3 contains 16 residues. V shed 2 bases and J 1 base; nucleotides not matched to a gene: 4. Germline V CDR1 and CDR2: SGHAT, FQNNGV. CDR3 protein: CASSLLRTGGTDTQYF. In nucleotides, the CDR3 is TGTGCCAGCAGCTTATTGCGGACAGGGGGCACAGATACGCAGTATTTT.

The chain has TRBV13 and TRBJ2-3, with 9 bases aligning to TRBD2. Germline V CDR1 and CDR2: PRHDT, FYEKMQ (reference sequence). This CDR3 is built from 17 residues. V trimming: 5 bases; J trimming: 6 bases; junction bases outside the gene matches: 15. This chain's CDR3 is CASSPRVAGVQRDTQYF. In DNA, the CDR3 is TGTGCCAGCAGCCCCAGGGTAGCGGGAGTCCAGAGGGATACGCAGTATTTT.

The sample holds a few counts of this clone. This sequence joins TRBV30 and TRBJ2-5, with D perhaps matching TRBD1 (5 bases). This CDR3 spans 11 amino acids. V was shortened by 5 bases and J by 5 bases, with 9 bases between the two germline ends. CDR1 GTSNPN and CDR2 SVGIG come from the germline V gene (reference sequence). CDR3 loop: CAWGAGETQYF. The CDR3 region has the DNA TGTGCCTGGGGGGCCGGGGAGACCCAGTACTTC.

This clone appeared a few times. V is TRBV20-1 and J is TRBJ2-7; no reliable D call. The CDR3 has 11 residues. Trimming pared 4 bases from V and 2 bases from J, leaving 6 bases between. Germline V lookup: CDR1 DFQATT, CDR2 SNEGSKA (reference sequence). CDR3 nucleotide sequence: TGCAGTGCTACCATGGCCTACGAGCAGTACTTC. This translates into CSATMAYEQYF.

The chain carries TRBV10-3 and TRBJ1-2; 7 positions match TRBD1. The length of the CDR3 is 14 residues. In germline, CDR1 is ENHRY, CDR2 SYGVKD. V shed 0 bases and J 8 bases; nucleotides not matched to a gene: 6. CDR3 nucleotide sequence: TGTGCCATCAGTGAGTCGCCCAGGGGGAGCGGCTACACCTTC. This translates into CAISESPRGSGYTF.